Below, 25 T cell receptor beta chains from the same sample are listed, as sequenced in a study of blood T cells in healthy people across ages. The authors ran a second PCR of 7 to 11 cycles using a sample-barcoded 5' primer and a J-beta primer mix. TCRdb re-called the 5' RACE reads with MiXCR, one entry per CDR3 protein. The sample records fewer than 1,000,000 distinct CDR3 sequences, around half being singletons. What was sequenced was blood. These TCRs come from a man older than 75 in good health.

In this sample, this clonotype turned up a few times. The chain uses TRBV28 and TRBJ2-7; D is uncertain. Germline V lookup: CDR1 MDHEN, CDR2 SYDVKM. The CDR3 totals 13 residues. The V end was cut by 4 bases, the J end by 2 bases, with 9 bases between. The chain's CDR3 is CASSSLAAYEQYF. The CDR3 DNA sequence: TGTGCCAGCAGTTCTTTAGCTGCCTACGAGCAGTACTTC. The full variable domain, its missing parts supplied by reference TRBV28 and TRBJ2-7, is DVKVTQSSRYLVKRTGEKVFLECVQDMDHENMFWYRQDPGLGLRLIYFSYDVKMKEKGDIPEGYSVSREKKERFSLILESASTNQTSMYLCASSSLAAYEQYFGPGTRLTVT.

This chain connects TRBV7-3 to TRBJ2-2, with TRBD2 matching over 13 bases. CDR1 and CDR2 from the germline V gene are SGHTA and FQGTGA. Trimming took 0 bases from V and 6 from J; bases not matched to a gene: 7. The CDR3 loop spans 18 amino acids. CDR3 sequence (DNA): TGTGCCAGCAGCTTAACCGGAGCACTAGCGGGAGGGCCCGGGGAGCTGTTTTTT. Translation gives CASSLTGALAGGPGELFF.

The chain links TRBV10-3 to TRBJ1-1; 8 nucleotides agree with TRBD1. This CDR3 is built from 16 residues. After removal of 3 bases from V and 0 bases from J, the junction contained 6 bases not matched to a gene. The germline V gene encodes CDR1 ENHRY and CDR2 SYGVKD. The CDR3 coding sequence is TGTGCCATCAGTGACGGGACAGGAAGGGTGAACACTGAAGCTTTCTTT. It specifies CAISDGTGRVNTEAFF.

The chain has TRBV10-3 and TRBJ1-2; D perhaps matches TRBD1 (6 bases). CDR3 size: 13 residues. Germline V lookup: CDR1 ENHRY, CDR2 SYGVKD. V was pared by 11 bases and J by 1 base, with 14 bases between. The chain's CDR3 is CAGGPTVNYGYTF. CDR3 nucleotide sequence: TGTGCCGGGGGGCCGACAGTTAACTATGGCTACACCTTC.

The chain joins TRBV7-9 to TRBJ2-7; no clear D. The V end lost 4 bases, the J end lost 4 bases, and 26 bases lay between the germline ends. The V gene's germline CDR1 is SEHNR and CDR2 FQNEAQ (reference sequence). The CDR3 loop spans 18 amino acids. CDR3 residues: CASSSSPVGRNLQYEQYF. Here the CDR3 DNA reads TGTGCCAGCAGCTCATCACCCGTCGGACGGAACCTACAATACGAGCAGTACTTC.

V and J are TRBV6-4 and TRBJ2-7; 10 bases align to TRBD2. CDR1 and CDR2 from the germline V gene are MRHNA and SNTAGT. The CDR3 sequence is 16 residues long. After removal of 3 bases from V and 5 bases from J, the junction contained 10 bases not matched to a gene. The CDR3 DNA follows: TGTGCCAGCAGTGAAACCGGGACTAGCGCATACAACGAGCAGTACTTC. It translates to CASSETGTSAYNEQYF.

This sequence joins TRBV7-2 and TRBJ2-7, with 10 bases matching TRBD2. The V gene end was trimmed by 5 bases and the J gene end by 0 bases; junction bases not matched to a gene: 16. CDR3 length equals 19 residues. Germline loops: CDR1 SGHTA, CDR2 FQGNSA. The CDR3 coding sequence is TGTGCCAGCAGCCGACCCCGTGGTAGCGGGAGGCTGAGCTCCTACGAGCAGTACTTC. Protein sequence: CASSRPRGSGRLSSYEQYF.

The V and J genes are TRBV21-1 and TRBJ2-7; the listed D gene, TRBD1, was not tested against the DNA. TRBV21-1 has pseudogene status. The CDR3 is 12 residues long. The CDR3, as DNA: TGTGCCAGCAGCAAACGGGACTACGAGCAGTACGTC. It yields the protein CASSKRDYEQYV.

V and J are TRBV29-1 and TRBJ1-1; a possible D gene is TRBD1 (5 bases). The V gene's germline CDR1 is SQVTM and CDR2 ANQGSEA. The CDR3 sequence is 13 residues long. V lost 5 bases and J 11 bases, leaving 21 bases between the germline ends. CDR3 protein: CSVQGTSGEGAFF. The DNA for the CDR3 is TGCAGCGTTCAAGGGACCTCCGGGGAGGGGGCTTTCTTT.

In its sample, this clonotype was seen many times. The V call is TRBV12-3 or TRBV12-4, the J call TRBJ2-5; unclear D gene. Trimming shortened V by 4 bases and J by 2 bases, and 8 bases separated the two germline ends. This CDR3 region has 13 residues. This CDR3 is CASSSRRQETQYF. The DNA for the CDR3 is TGTGCCAGCAGTTCGCGGCGTCAAGAGACCCAGTACTTC.

Regarding this clonotype: A read error may account for a junction end that differs from germline. The V and J genes are TRBV6-5 and TRBJ2-5; D uncertain. The DNA end favors TRBJ2-7, so the J call may be wrong. Germline CDR1 MNHEY, CDR2 SVGAGI. The CDR3 has 15 amino acids. CDR3 region: CAGSYSGRLKDEQYF. The CDR3 DNA reads TGTGCCGGCAGTTACTCGGGCAGGCTTAAGGACGAGCAGTACTTC.

This clonotype was found a few times. This rearrangement joins TRBV12-3 or TRBV12-4 to TRBJ2-1; 8 nucleotides agree with TRBD2. The CDR3 has 14 amino acids. V was pared by 5 bases and J by 9 bases, with 9 bases of the junction left unmatched. The DNA for the CDR3 is TGTGCCAGCAGTGCCCATAGCGGGAATAGTGAGCAGTTCTTC. It yields the protein CASSAHSGNSEQFF.

The J gene is TRBJ1-6, the V gene TRBV5-1; tentative D call: TRBD1 (5 bases). V shed 2 bases and J shed 9 bases, with 18 bases lying between them. This CDR3 spans 16 amino acids. CDR1 and CDR2 from the germline V gene are SGHRS and YFSETQ. The DNA for the CDR3 is TGCGCCAGCAGCTTACGTGGGGACCCCGGTGGTTCACCCCTCCACTTT. Translated, it gives CASSLRGDPGGSPLHF.

This clonotype was counted a few times. V is TRBV12-3 or TRBV12-4 and J is TRBJ2-5; D uncertain. V was shortened by 1 base and J by 3 bases, with 9 bases between the two germline ends. This CDR3 has 14 amino acids. CDR3 sequence: CASSLVSQKETQYF. The CDR3 region has the DNA TGTGCCAGCAGTTTAGTATCCCAGAAAGAGACCCAGTACTTC.

The chain has TRBV5-6 and TRBJ2-5; D is possibly TRBD1 or TRBD2 (7 bases each). This CDR3 contains 15 residues. Trimming removed 3 bases at V and 4 bases at J, with 16 bases between. Germline V gene lookup returns CDR1 SGHDT and CDR2 YYEEEE. The CDR3 region is CASSYPTGEGETQYF. CDR3 nucleotides: TGTGCCAGCAGCTACCCAACAGGGGAGGGAGAGACCCAGTACTTC.

The V call is TRBV2, the J call TRBJ2-1, with TRBD1 matching 8 bases. Trimming took 7 bases from V and 9 from J; bases not matched to a gene: 17. The V gene's germline CDR1 is SNHLY and CDR2 FYNNEI. This CDR3 is 16 amino acids long. This chain's CDR3 is CASTMDRAHQLGEQFF. CDR3 nucleotides: TGTGCCAGCACCATGGACAGGGCCCATCAGTTGGGTGAGCAGTTCTTC.

J is TRBJ1-5 and V is TRBV7-2; D gene ambiguous. Per germline, CDR1 SGHTA and CDR2 FQGNSA. This CDR3 has 15 residues. V was pared by 1 base and J by 4 bases, with 11 bases between. DNA for the CDR3: TGTGCCAGCAGCTTAGAGGGTGGAATTAATCAGCCCCAGCATTTT. This gives the protein CASSLEGGINQPQHF.

The chain employs TRBV12-3 or TRBV12-4 and TRBJ2-7; no clear D gene. The CDR3 totals 14 residues. Trimming took off 3 bases at V and 2 bases at J, with 11 bases between the two ends. The CDR3 region has the DNA TGTGCCAGCAGTTTTTTGACTTTACCCTACGAGCAGTACTTC. Translation: CASSFLTLPYEQYF.

The V gene is TRBV20-1, the J gene TRBJ2-7; a weak D match, TRBD1 (6 bases). In germline, CDR1 is DFQATT, CDR2 SNEGSKA (reference sequence). Trimming removed 4 bases from V and 2 bases from J, with 12 bases in between. This CDR3 region has 13 residues. The CDR3 region has the DNA TGCAGTGCTAAGGGGGTACAGACCTACGAGCAGTACTTC. It translates to CSAKGVQTYEQYF.

The CDR3 loop reads CASSSAGLAGRRHTQYF. CDR3 DNA: TGTGCCAGCAGTTCAGCAGGACTAGCGGGGCGGCGTCATACGCAGTATTTT. The gene calls are TRBV28 and TRBJ2-3; 12 bases align to TRBD2. Germline loops: CDR1 MDHEN, CDR2 SYDVKM. Trimming removed 4 bases from V and 7 bases from J; junction bases left unmatched: 12. CDR3 length: 17 residues.

This clonotype has just one count. CDR3 region: CASGTGLETQYF. The DNA for the CDR3 is TGTGCCAGCGGGACAGGGTTAGAGACCCAGTACTTC. V is TRBV28 and J is TRBJ2-5; 9 bases are a match to TRBD1. Germline loops: CDR1 MDHEN, CDR2 SYDVKM. CDR3 size: 12 residues. The V and J ends lost 8 bases and 4 bases, in that order; junction bases with no gene match: 2.

The V and J genes are TRBV5-6 and TRBJ2-5; weak D call: TRBD1 (6 bases). This CDR3 spans 13 amino acids. The ends were cut back, 4 bases at V and 5 bases at J, with 12 bases in the middle. Germline lookup yields CDR1 SGHDT and CDR2 YYEEEE. The CDR3 coding sequence is TGTGCCAGCAGCCCGGACAGCTCGGAGACCCAGTACTTC. Amino acid sequence: CASSPDSSETQYF.

The CDR3 reads CAISRGPDTQYF. The CDR3 coding sequence is TGTGCCATCAGTCGAGGACCAGATACGCAGTATTTT. The chain has TRBV10-3 and TRBJ2-3; D not resolved. CDR3 length: 12 residues. In germline, CDR1 is ENHRY, CDR2 SYGVKD. The ends were cut back, 5 bases at V and 4 bases at J, with 7 bases in the middle.

This clonotype has more than one count but fewer than ten. A single base separates this from a much larger clone, so it may be a read error. This rearrangement joins TRBV12-3 or TRBV12-4 to TRBJ2-5, with unresolved D. The CDR3 is 11 amino acids. The V gene lost 6 bases and the J gene lost 13 bases, with 15 bases spanning the gap. The CDR3 here is CASRFADERYF. Written as DNA, the CDR3 is TGTGCCAGCAGATTCGCCGACGAGCGGTACTTC.

The chain uses TRBV5-1 and TRBJ1-6, with 8 positions matching TRBD1. The CDR3 consists of 15 residues. The V gene's germline CDR1 is SGHRS and CDR2 YFSETQ. V was clipped by 0 bases and J by 10 bases; unmatched bases: 6. CDR3 in DNA: TGCGCCAGCAGCTTGGAGGGACAGGCTACGTCACCCCTCCACTTT. Protein product: CASSLEGQATSPLHF. Combining the CDR3 with reference TRBV5-1 and TRBJ1-6 gives the whole variable domain KAGVTQTPRYLIKTRGQQVTLSCSPISGHRSVSWYQQTPGQGLQFLFEYFSETQRNKGNFPGRFSGRQFSNSRSEMNVSTLELGDSALYLCASSLEGQATSPLHFGNGTRLTVT.